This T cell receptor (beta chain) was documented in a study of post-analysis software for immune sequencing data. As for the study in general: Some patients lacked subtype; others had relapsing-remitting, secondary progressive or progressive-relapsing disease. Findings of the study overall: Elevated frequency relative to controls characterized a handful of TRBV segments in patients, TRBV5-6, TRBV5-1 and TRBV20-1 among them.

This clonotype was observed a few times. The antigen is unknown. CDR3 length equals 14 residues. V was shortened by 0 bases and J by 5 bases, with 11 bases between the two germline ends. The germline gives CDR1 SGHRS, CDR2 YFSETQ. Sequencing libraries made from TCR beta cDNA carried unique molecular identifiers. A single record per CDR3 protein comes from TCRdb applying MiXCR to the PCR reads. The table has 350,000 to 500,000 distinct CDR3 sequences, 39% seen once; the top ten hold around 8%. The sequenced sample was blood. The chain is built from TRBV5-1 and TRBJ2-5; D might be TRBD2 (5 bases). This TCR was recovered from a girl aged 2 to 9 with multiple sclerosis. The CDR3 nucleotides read TGCGCCAGCAGCTTGGCCCCTAGCTTGGAGACCCAGTACTTC. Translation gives CASSLAPSLETQYF.